The clone carrying this T cell receptor (beta chain) has a handful of counts. These data originate in a study of blood T cell repertoires in COVID-19. TCRdb keeps only in-frame clones here, not all; method: immunoSEQ multiplex PCR. The data hold about 260,000 clones, with approximately 90% observed a single time. Participants classified as exposed had met a COVID-19 case within 2 weeks before study entry. This CDR3 comprises 15 residues. Germline assignment: CDR1 SGHRS and CDR2 YFSETQ. With 0 bases removed from V and 0 bases from J, the gap between germline ends came to 10 bases. The TCR comes from a man aged 35-49 years who had been exposed to COVID-19. Material: PBMCs or T cells enriched from blood (not recorded which). The rearrangement uses TRBV5-1 and TRBJ2-7; no clear D gene. The CDR3: CASSLVMGSSYEQYF. CDR3 bases: TGCGCCAGCAGCTTGGTCATGGGCAGCTCCTACGAGCAGTACTTC.